The rows below give T cell receptor beta chains drawn from one sample of a study of blood T cells in healthy people across ages. MiXCR, run by TCRdb on the 5' RACE reads, gives a single entry per CDR3 protein. The sample lists hundreds of thousands of distinct CDR3 sequences; 46% were seen once. What was sequenced was blood. These receptors all come from an elderly man in good health. The CDR3 runs from the conserved cysteine through the conserved F or W. A D gene is named only where the DNA matches it firmly. The size entry is marked missing in some rows and otherwise reads once, few, many or a size class.

V	D	length	size	J	CDR3	DNA
TRBV28	TRBD2	15	many	TRBJ2-5	CASSTLAGGGETQYF	TGTGCCAGCAGTACCTTAGCGGGAGGGGGAGAGACCCAGTACTTC
TRBV5-1	NA	15	NA	TRBJ1-2	CASSPTEDVDHGYTF	TGCGCCAGCAGCCCGACAGAAGACGTGGACCATGGCTACACCTTC
TRBV5-1	TRBD2	16	few	TRBJ2-5	CASSPTTSGGQETQYF	TGCGCCAGCAGCCCAACGACTAGCGGGGGACAAGAGACCCAGTACTTC
TRBV5-1	TRBD1	16	NA	TRBJ2-1	CASSGGTGNSYNEQFF	TGCGCCAGCAGCGGGGGGACAGGGAACTCCTACAATGAGCAGTTCTTC
TRBV7-2	TRBD1	14	NA	TRBJ1-2	CASSLARGGYGYTF	TGTGCCAGCAGCTTAGCGCGAGGGGGCTACGGCTACACCTTC
TRBV7-2	TRBD2	15	NA	TRBJ2-1	CASSLGAPAGAWQFF	TGTGCCAGCAGCTTAGGAGCTCCAGCGGGGGCGTGGCAGTTCTTC
TRBV6-5	NA	15	NA	TRBJ1-5	CASSTDGISNQPQHF	TGTGCCAGCAGCACGGACGGAATTAGCAATCAGCCCCAGCATTTT
TRBV7-3	TRBD2	18	NA	TRBJ2-1	CASSLGVASGGSQNEQFF	TGTGCCAGCAGCTTAGGGGTAGCTAGCGGGGGGTCCCAAAATGAGCAGTTCTTC
TRBV3-1	TRBD1	14	few	TRBJ2-5	CASSQDRERETQYF	TGTGCCAGCAGCCAGGACAGGGAGAGGGAGACCCAGTACTTC
TRBV9	NA	14	NA	TRBJ2-3	CASSVAGVVDTQYF	TGTGCCAGCAGCGTAGCGGGAGTGGTAGATACGCAGTATTTT
TRBV29-1	TRBD2	13	NA	TRBJ2-1	CSVIGLAGDEQFF	TGCAGCGTTATTGGACTAGCGGGAGATGAGCAGTTCTTC
TRBV7-2	TRBD1	15	NA	TRBJ1-1	CASSLADRENTEAFF	TGTGCCAGCAGCTTAGCGGACAGGGAGAACACTGAAGCTTTCTTT
TRBV14	TRBD2	17	NA	TRBJ2-1	CASSQSWLAGGPNEQFF	TGTGCCAGCAGCCAATCCTGGTTAGCGGGAGGGCCCAATGAGCAGTTCTTC